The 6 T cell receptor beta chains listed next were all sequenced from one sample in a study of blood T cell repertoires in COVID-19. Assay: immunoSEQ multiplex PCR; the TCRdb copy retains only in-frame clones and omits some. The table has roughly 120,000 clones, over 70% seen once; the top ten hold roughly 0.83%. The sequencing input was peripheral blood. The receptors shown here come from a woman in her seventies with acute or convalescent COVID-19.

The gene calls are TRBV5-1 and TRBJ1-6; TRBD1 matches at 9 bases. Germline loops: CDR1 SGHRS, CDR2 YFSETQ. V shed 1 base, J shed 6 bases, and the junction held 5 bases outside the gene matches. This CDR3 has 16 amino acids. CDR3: CASSLRGQGLNSPLHF. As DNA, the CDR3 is TGCGCCAGCAGCTTGCGCGGACAGGGGCTTAATTCACCCCTCCACTTT.

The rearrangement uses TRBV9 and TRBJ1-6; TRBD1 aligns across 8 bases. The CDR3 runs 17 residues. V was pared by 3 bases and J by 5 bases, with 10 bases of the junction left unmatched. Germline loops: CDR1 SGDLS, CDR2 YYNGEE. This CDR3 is CASSAPAGGGNNSPLHF. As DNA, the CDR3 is TGTGCCAGCAGCGCCCCTGCAGGGGGCGGCAATAATTCACCCCTCCACTTT.

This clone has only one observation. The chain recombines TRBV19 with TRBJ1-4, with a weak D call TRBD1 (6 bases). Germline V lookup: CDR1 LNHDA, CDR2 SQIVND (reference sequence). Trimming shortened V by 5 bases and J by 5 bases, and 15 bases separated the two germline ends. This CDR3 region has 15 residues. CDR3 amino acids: CASSPAGGGNEKLFF. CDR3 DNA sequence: TGTGCCAGTAGTCCTGCGGGGGGCGGGAATGAAAAACTGTTTTTT.

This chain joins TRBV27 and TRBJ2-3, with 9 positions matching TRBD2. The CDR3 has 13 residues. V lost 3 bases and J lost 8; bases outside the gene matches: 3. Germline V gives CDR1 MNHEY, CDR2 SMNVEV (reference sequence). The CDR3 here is CASSFGGGATQYF. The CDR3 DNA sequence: TGTGCCAGCAGTTTTGGCGGGGGGGCTACGCAGTATTTT.

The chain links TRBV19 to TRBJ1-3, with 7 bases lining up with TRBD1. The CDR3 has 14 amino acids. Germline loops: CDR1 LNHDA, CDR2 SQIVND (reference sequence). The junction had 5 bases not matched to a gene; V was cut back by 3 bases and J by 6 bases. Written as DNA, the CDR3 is TGTGCCAGTAGTATGAAACAGGGGCTAAACACCATATATTTT. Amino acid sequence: CASSMKQGLNTIYF.

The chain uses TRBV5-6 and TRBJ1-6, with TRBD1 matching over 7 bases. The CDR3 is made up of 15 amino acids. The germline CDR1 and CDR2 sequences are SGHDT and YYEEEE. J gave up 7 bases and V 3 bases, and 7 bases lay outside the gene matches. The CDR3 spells CASSSPGQLNSPLHF. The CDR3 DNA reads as TGTGCCAGCAGCTCACCGGGACAGCTGAATTCACCCCTCCACTTT.